A selection of T cell receptor beta chains follows, all from one sample in a study of blood T cell repertoires in COVID-19. Assay used: immunoSEQ multiplex PCR; TCRdb lists only in-frame clones, some missing. This table holds approximately 270,000 clones, under 90% found once. The sample taken for sequencing was peripheral blood. These receptor sequences come from a man between 45 and 60 years old with acute or convalescent COVID-19. CDR3s include the opening cysteine and the closing phenylalanine or tryptophan. A D gene is named only where the DNA matches it firmly. Rows give clone size only sometimes, using once, few, many, or a class for an expanded clone.

v_gene	abundance	j_gene	d_gene	CDR3aa	CDR3nt
TRBV29-1	.	TRBJ2-1	TRBD2	CSVGLAGGNNEQFF	TGCAGCGTTGGACTAGCGGGGGGGAACAATGAGCAGTTCTTC
TRBV3-1/TRBV3-2	.	TRBJ2-7	.	CASSQADTGEQYF	TGTGCCAGCAGCCAAGCTGATACAGGAGAGCAGTACTTC
TRBV6-5	.	TRBJ1-6	.	CASSKTAYNSPLHF	TGTGCCAGCAGTAAAACAGCTTATAATTCACCCCTCCACTTT
TRBV9	.	TRBJ1-6	TRBD1	CASSAGRGTGFYNSPLHF	TGTGCCAGCAGCGCGGGTCGCGGGACAGGGTTCTATAATTCACCCCTCCACTTT
TRBV19	few	TRBJ1-4	TRBD1	CASSGTGGGPEKLFF	TGTGCCAGTAGTGGTACAGGGGGCGGTCCTGAAAAACTGTTTTTT
TRBV7-2	.	TRBJ1-4	TRBD1	CASRGQGDEKLFF	TGTGCCAGCAGGGGACAGGGTGATGAAAAACTGTTTTTT
TRBV21-1	.	TRBJ2-5	.	CANPGLASLETQYF	TGTGCCAACCCCGGTCTAGCATCGCTGGAGACCCAGTACTTC
TRBV13	.	TRBJ1-1	.	CASSSGQTSEAFF	TGTGCCAGCAGCTCCGGACAGACCTCTGAAGCTTTCTTT
TRBV12-3/TRBV12-4	.	TRBJ1-5	.	CASSLIDSQPQHF	TGTGCCAGCAGTTTAATTGACAGTCAGCCCCAGCATTTT
TRBV2	.	TRBJ1-2	.	CASSWGLDYGYTF	TGTGCCAGCTCCTGGGGGCTGGACTATGGCTACACCTTC
TRBV3-1/TRBV3-2	.	TRBJ1-2	TRBD1	CASSSDRDRGYTF	TGTGCCAGCAGCTCCGACAGGGATAGAGGCTACACCTTC
TRBV19	.	TRBJ1-2	TRBD1	CASSIDDVGTASYTF	TGTGCCAGTAGTATCGATGACGTTGGGACAGCCTCCTACACCTTC
TRBV27	.	TRBJ1-4	TRBD1	CASRDRGTTNEKLFF	TGTGCCAGCCGGGACAGGGGGACAACTAATGAAAAACTGTTTTTT
TRBV6-5	.	TRBJ1-2	.	CASSYQPRTDYGYTF	TGTGCCAGCAGTTACCAACCTCGGACAGACTATGGCTACACCTTC
TRBV7-9	.	TRBJ1-1	.	CASSLQVTEAFF	TGTGCCAGCAGCTTACAGGTTACTGAAGCTTTCTTT
TRBV18	.	TRBJ1-4	.	CASSPHPIATNEKLFF	TGTGCCAGCTCACCACATCCCATAGCAACTAATGAAAAACTGTTTTTT
TRBV7-2	.	TRBJ2-1	TRBD2	CASSPKGSGGGSGEQFF	TGTGCCAGCAGCCCCAAAGGGAGCGGGGGGGGCTCGGGTGAGCAGTTCTTC
TRBV5-6	.	TRBJ2-1	TRBD2	CASSPRGGGGNEQFF	TGTGCCAGCAGCCCCCGGGGGGGCGGGGGCAATGAGCAGTTCTTC
TRBV2	.	TRBJ2-7	TRBD1	CASSRRGTGDEQYF	TGTGCCAGCAGTCGAAGGGGGACAGGGGACGAGCAGTACTTC
TRBV7-8	once	TRBJ2-3	.	CASSPYAADTQYF	TGTGCCAGCAGCCCCTATGCGGCAGATACGCAGTATTTT
TRBV12-3/TRBV12-4	.	TRBJ1-1	.	CASSQMLQGEAFF	TGTGCCAGCAGTCAGATGCTCCAGGGCGAAGCTTTCTTT
TRBV4-1	.	TRBJ2-3	TRBD1	CASSQTDRVKDTQYF	TGCGCCAGCAGCCAAACGGACAGGGTTAAAGATACGCAGTATTTT
TRBV9	.	TRBJ1-1	.	CASSVGRREDTEAFF	TGTGCCAGCAGCGTGGGGAGGAGGGAAGACACTGAAGCTTTCTTT
TRBV30	.	TRBJ2-7	TRBD1	CAWSVGTGRYEQYF	TGTGCCTGGAGCGTCGGGACAGGGAGATACGAGCAGTACTTC
TRBV5-1	.	TRBJ2-7	.	CASSLNHEQYF	TGCGCCAGCAGCCTAAACCACGAGCAGTACTTC
TRBV7-3	.	TRBJ1-1	.	CASSLTGDTEAFF	TGTGCCAGCAGCTTAACAGGGGATACTGAAGCTTTCTTT
TRBV14	.	TRBJ2-1	.	CASSQELPSLWFF	TGTGCCAGCAGCCAAGAGCTTCCTAGTCTTTGGTTCTTC
TRBV19	.	TRBJ1-2	.	CATRQVDYTF	TGTGCCACCAGGCAGGTAGACTACACCTTC
TRBV12-1	once	TRBJ1-2	.	CASSWGTGRDTLGFYGYTF	TGTGCCAGCAGCTGGGGTACGGGCCGGGACACTCTGGGATTCTATGGCTACACCTTC
TRBV7-6	.	TRBJ2-1	.	CASSPRGGVYNEQFF	TGTGCCAGCAGCCCCCGAGGGGGGGTCTACAATGAGCAGTTCTTC
TRBV5-1	.	TRBJ1-1	.	CASSLDRAYTEAFF	TGCGCCAGCAGCTTGGACAGGGCGTACACTGAAGCTTTCTTT
TRBV5-6	.	TRBJ1-2	.	CASSTTGREDYGYTF	TGTGCCAGCAGCACCACAGGGAGGGAGGACTATGGCTACACCTTC
TRBV7-2	.	TRBJ2-7	.	CASSVHYEQYF	TGTGCCAGCAGCGTTCACTACGAGCAGTACTTC
TRBV30	.	TRBJ1-6	TRBD1	CAWSGTGGVSPLHF	TGTGCCTGGAGTGGAACAGGGGGTGTCTCACCCCTCCACTTT
TRBV30	once	TRBJ1-2	.	CAWVRGRGDGYTF	TGTGCCTGGGTCAGGGGCAGGGGCGATGGCTACACCTTC
TRBV5-1	.	TRBJ2-5	.	CASAYWGQMQETQYF	TGCGCCAGCGCCTACTGGGGCCAGATGCAAGAGACCCAGTACTTC